Sequencing of this T cell receptor beta chain was carried out in a study of identical twins. TCRdb recomputed calls from the 5' RACE reads with MiXCR, one row per CDR3 protein. The sample lists some 1,600,000 distinct CDR3 sequences; 25% to 35% were seen once. V lost 0 bases and J 2 bases, leaving 14 bases between the germline ends. This CDR3 is 16 amino acids long. Germline V gives CDR1 MGHRA, CDR2 YSYEKL. V is TRBV4-1 and J is TRBJ2-7, with D possibly being TRBD2 (6 bases). Sequenced input: cord blood. This TCR was recovered from a newborn girl in good health. CDR3 in DNA: TGCGCCAGCAGCCAAGATCGGGCTAGCGCTCCCTACGAGCAGTACTTC. Residues: CASSQDRASAPYEQYF.